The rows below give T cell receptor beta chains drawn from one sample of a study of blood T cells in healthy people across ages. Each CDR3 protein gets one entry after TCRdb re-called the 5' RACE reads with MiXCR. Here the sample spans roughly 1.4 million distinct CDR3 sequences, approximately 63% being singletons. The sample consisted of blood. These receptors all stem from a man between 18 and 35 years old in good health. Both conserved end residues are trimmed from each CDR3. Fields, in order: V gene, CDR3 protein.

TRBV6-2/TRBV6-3,ASSYSKGTDTQY
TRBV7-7,ASSLVPGQQETQY
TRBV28,ASSQRRGTSTGAF
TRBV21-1,ASSKVQLQETQY
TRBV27,ASSPGTAPSYEQY
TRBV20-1,SAPRDFQETQY
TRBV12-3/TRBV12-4,ASSRESSYEQY
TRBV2,ASSERRVGTYEQY
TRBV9,ASSVGQGAPGELF
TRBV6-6,ASSYTYGYT
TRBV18,ASSPLALWTGNTGELF
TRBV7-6,ASGTDQETQY
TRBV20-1,SATRTSGAVTQY
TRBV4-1,ASSQPLSEQY
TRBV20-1,SATQTNELAF
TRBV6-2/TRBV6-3,ASSYGQRYGYT
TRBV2,ASRETSGGYMNTEAF
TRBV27,ASSYFSGSYNEQF
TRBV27,ASGGQGVQETQY
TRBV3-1,ASSTFLSGGIYEQY
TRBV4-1,ASSQVKGYSYEQY
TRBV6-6,ASSYLILAGDTQY
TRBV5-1,ASSLMQSTYEQY
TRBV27,ASSRLFIAAYNEQF
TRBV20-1,SARLLAGGPAGTDTQY
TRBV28,ASSPGARSGEKLF
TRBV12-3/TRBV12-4,ASSLGPAYTEAF
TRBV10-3,TISVPSGLEGIQETQY
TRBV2,ASNFAAVNTGELF
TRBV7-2,ASSFEFSGGPRTDTQY
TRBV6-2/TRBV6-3,ASSYSTGLGSPLH